This TCR beta chain was observed in a study of blood T cell repertoires in COVID-19. Study context: From the United States, Italy and Spain came samples of acute and convalescent COVID-19. T cells, B-cell-depleted T cells, or PBMCs provided the cDNA or gDNA that served as material.

Produced via immunoSEQ multiplex PCR; TCRdb's table is partial and in-frame only. The sample has fewer than 300,000 clones, roughly 89% seen once; the top ten hold approximately 9%. The age range of participants was 18 to 89 years, with residence in about two dozen US areas. Donors of Cohort 3 who recovered were those that had two negative PCRs, clearance, or symptom resolution. The CDR3 consists of 14 residues. This chain joins TRBV12-2 and TRBJ2-1; the table's D call of TRBD2 was not tested on the DNA. TRBV12-2 is labeled a pseudogene. Source material: PBMCs or T cells enriched from blood (not recorded which). This receptor was obtained from a man aged 35-49 years who had recovered from COVID-19. The DNA for the CDR3 is TGTGCAAGTCGCGGACATAGCGGGAGCCTTGAGGAGTTCTTC. As protein: CASRGHSGSLEEFF.